This T cell receptor beta chain was identified during a study of T cell changes during pregnancy in multiple sclerosis. Sequencing was performed with immunoSEQ multiplex PCR; in TCRdb, only in-frame clones are kept and a portion is missing. Among about 21,000 clones, approximately 90% were seen once, and the ten largest hold 0.55% to 0.7%. The CDR3 extends over 15 amino acids. V lost 8 bases, J lost 4 bases, and 17 bases lay in between. Germline V lookup: CDR1 LNHDA, CDR2 SQIVND (reference sequence). Specimen: CD4+ T cells from peripheral blood mononuclear cells, collected in the third trimester of pregnancy. This sequence was found in a female donor with multiple sclerosis, enrolled in a pregnancy study. J is TRBJ2-2 and V is TRBV19; perhaps TRBD2 as D (7 bases). CDR3 loop: CASQSAGAPTGELFF. DNA of the CDR3: TGTGCCAGTCAAAGCGCGGGGGCACCCACCGGGGAGCTGTTTTTT. The whole variable domain, filled in from reference TRBV19 and TRBJ2-2, reads DGGITQSPKYLFRKEGQNVTLSCEQNLNHDAMYWYRQDPGQGLRLIYYSQIVNDFQKGDIAEGYSVSREKKESFPLTVTSAQKNPTAFYLCASQSAGAPTGELFFGEGSRLTVL.